The entry below gives a single T cell receptor (beta chain) sequence along with its context. V was trimmed by 2 bases and J by 9 bases, leaving 11 bases between them. The CDR3 consists of 13 residues. Germline loops: CDR1 MDHEN, CDR2 SYDVKM. Clinical histories supplied by participants themselves formed the basis of cohort assignment. The method was immunoSEQ multiplex PCR; TCRdb's version includes in-frame clones alone and lacks a portion of them. The profile shows 200,000 to 250,000 clones, 75% to 90% of them singletons. This specimen belongs to a study of blood T cell repertoires in COVID-19. For the study at large: PBMCs, B-cell-depleted T cells, or T cells provided the cDNA or gDNA that made up the material.

V and J are TRBV28 and TRBJ2-4, with D possibly TRBD1 on 5 matching bases. This clonotype originated in a woman between 25 and 40 years old who had been exposed to COVID-19. Sample: PBMCs or T cells enriched from blood (not recorded which). In DNA, the CDR3 is TGTGCCAGCAGTTTAAGCAGGGCCGGCATTCAGTACTTC. Translation gives CASSLSRAGIQYF.